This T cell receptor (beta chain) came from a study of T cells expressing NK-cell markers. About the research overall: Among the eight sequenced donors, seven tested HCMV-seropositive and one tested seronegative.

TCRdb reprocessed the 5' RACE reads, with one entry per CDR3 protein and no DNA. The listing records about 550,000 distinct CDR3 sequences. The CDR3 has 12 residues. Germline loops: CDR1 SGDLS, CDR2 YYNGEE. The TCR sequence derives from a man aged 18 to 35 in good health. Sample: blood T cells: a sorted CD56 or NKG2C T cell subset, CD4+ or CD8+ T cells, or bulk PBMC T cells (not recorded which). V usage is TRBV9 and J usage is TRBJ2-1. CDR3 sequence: CASSVDPNEQFF.